This T cell receptor beta chain came from a study of CD8+ T cells in alopecia areata. About this clone: Its antigen is unidentified.

The authors extracted RNA and reverse transcribed it into cDNA as the sequencing template. Produced via immunoSEQ multiplex PCR; TCRdb's table is partial and in-frame only. Of approximately 160,000 clones in the sample, around 59% were seen once. Points from the study as a whole: Scalp and blood samples kept many expanded lesional clones throughout tofacitinib.

Treatment indicated: oral pan-JAK inhibitor, 5-10 mg twice daily. Those with alopecia areata gave lesional scalp punch biopsies and peripheral blood. Researchers picked out CD4+ and CD8+ T cells from PBMCs by sorting. CDR3 length equals 14 residues. V gave up 7 bases and J gave up 0 bases, with 12 bases separating them. This sequence joins TRBV23-1 and TRBJ2-5; perhaps TRBD1 as D (6 bases). TRBV23-1 is identified as an open reading frame with a role that is uncertain. The receptor was isolated from a human donor with alopecia areata. Sequencing was performed on CD4+ T cells sorted from blood, taken at week 24, from a patient treated with tofacitinib. The CDR3 is CASTTGTYQETQYF. The DNA of the CDR3 is TGCGCCAGCACCACCGGGACATACCAAGAGACCCAGTACTTC.